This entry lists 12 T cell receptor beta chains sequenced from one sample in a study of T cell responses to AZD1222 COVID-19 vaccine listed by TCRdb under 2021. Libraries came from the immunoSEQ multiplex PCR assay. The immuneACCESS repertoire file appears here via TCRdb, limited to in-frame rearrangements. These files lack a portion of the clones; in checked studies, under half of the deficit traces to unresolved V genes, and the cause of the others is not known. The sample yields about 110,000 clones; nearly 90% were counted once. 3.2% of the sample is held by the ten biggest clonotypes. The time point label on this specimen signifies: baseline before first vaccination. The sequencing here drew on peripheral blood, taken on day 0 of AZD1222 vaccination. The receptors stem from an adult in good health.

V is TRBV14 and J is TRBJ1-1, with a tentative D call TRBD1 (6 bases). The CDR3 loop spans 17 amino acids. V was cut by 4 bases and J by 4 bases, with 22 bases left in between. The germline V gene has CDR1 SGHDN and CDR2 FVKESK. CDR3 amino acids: CASSPRRTGAVGTEAFF. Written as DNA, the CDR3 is TGTGCCAGCAGCCCAAGAAGGACGGGGGCAGTTGGCACTGAAGCTTTCTTT.

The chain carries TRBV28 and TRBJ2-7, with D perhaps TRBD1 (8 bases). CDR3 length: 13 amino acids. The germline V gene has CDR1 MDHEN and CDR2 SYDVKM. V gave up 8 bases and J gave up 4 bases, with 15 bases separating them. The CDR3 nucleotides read TGTGCCAGCGACACAGGGGGACTATACGAGCAGTACTTC. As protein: CASDTGGLYEQYF. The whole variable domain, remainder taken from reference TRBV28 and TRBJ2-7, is DVKVTQSSRYLVKRTGEKVFLECVQDMDHENMFWYRQDPGLGLRLIYFSYDVKMKEKGDIPEGYSVSREKKERFSLILESASTNQTSMYLCASDTGGLYEQYFGPGTRLTVT.

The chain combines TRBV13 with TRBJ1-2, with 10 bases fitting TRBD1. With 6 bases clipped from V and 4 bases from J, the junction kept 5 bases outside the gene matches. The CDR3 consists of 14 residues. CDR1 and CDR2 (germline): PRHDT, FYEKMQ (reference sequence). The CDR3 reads CASSIGTGVYGYTF. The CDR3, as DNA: TGTGCCAGCAGTATCGGGACAGGGGTCTATGGCTACACCTTC. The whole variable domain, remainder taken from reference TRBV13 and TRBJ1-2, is AAGVIQSPRHLIKEKRETATLKCYPIPRHDTVYWYQQGPGQDPQFLISFYEKMQSDKGSIPDRFSAQQFSDYHSELNMSSLELGDSALYFCASSIGTGVYGYTFGSGTRLTVV.

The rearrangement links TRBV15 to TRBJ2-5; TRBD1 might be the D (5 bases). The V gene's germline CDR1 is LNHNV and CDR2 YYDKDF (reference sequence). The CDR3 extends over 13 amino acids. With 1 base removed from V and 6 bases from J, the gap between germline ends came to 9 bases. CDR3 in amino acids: CATSRGQSQTQYF. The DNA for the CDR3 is TGTGCCACCAGCAGAGGACAGTCACAGACCCAGTACTTC.

CDR3 loop: CASTLTRSYEQYF. CDR3 bases: TGTGCCAGCACTTTGACCCGGTCCTACGAGCAGTACTTC. The chain is built from TRBV6-6 and TRBJ2-7; D call uncertain. Deletions cut 7 bases from V and 1 base from J, with 11 bases between. The CDR3 consists of 13 residues. Germline loops: CDR1 MNHNY, CDR2 SVGAGI (reference sequence).

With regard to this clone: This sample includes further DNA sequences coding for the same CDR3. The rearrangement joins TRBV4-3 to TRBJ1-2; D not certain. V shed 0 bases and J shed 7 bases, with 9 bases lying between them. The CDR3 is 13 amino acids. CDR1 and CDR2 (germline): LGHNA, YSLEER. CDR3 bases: TGCGCCAGCAGCCAAGAGGGCGTGTCTGGCTACACCTTC. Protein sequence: CASSQEGVSGYTF.

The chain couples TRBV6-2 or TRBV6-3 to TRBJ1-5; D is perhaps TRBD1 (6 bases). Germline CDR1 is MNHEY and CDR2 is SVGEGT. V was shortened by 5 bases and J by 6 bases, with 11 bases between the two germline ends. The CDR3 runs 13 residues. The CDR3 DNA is TGTGCCAGCAGTCCAGGGGAGACTCAGCCCCAGCATTTT. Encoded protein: CASSPGETQPQHF.

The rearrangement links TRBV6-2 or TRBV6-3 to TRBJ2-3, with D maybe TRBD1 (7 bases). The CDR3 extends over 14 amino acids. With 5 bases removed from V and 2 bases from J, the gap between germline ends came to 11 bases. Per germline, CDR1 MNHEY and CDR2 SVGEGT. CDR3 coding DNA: TGTGCCAGCAGTGGAGGGACAGCCACAGATACGCAGTATTTT. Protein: CASSGGTATDTQYF.

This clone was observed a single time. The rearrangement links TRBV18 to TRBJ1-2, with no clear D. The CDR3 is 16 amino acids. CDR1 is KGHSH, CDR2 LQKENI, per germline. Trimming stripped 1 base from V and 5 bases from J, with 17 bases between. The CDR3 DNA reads TGTGCCAGCTCACCACTACGGACCCCCCTAACATATGGCTACACCTTC. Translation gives CASSPLRTPLTYGYTF.

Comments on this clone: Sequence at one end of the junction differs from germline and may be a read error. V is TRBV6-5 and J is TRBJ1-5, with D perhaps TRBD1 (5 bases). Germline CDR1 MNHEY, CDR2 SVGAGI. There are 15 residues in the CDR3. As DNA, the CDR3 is TGTGCCAGCAGAAGAGTGGAGGGGTCCAATGAGCCCCAGCATTTT. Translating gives CASRRVEGSNEPQHF.

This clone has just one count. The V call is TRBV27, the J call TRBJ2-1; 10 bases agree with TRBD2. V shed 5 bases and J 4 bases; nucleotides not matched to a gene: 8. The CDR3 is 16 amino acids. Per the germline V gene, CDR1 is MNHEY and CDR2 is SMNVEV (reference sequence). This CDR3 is CASSIITSGVYNEQFF. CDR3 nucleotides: TGTGCCAGCAGTATAATCACTAGCGGGGTGTACAATGAGCAGTTCTTC.

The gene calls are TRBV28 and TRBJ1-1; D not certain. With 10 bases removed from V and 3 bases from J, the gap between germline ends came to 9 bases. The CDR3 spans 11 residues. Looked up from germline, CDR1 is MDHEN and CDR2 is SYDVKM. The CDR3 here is CATRPDTEAFF. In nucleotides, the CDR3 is TGTGCCACCAGGCCGGACACTGAAGCTTTCTTT.